A selection of T cell receptor beta chains follows, all from one sample in a study of cytomegalovirus exposure and HLA in healthy donors. The table came from immunoSEQ multiplex PCR; TCRdb's copy has only in-frame clones and leaves some out. In the table there are about 180,000 clones, 85% of which are singletons. Sequencing input: PBMCs. Receptor source: a young man in good health and CMV-seropositive. CDR3s include the opening cysteine and the closing phenylalanine or tryptophan. A D gene is named only where the DNA matches it firmly. For some rows the clone size is stated as once, few or many, or as a class when expanded; others skip it.

>-|TRBJ2-1|TRBD2|TRBV28
TGTGCCAGCAGGCTAGCGGGGGCACATGAGCAGTTCTTC
CASRLAGAHEQFF
>-|TRBJ1-1|-|TRBV2
TGTGCCAGCATTCCCCCGACAGGAAACACTGAAGCTTTCTTT
CASIPPTGNTEAFF
>-|TRBJ2-6|-|TRBV2
TGTGCCAGCAGTAGGGAGGTCTCTGGGGCCAACGTCCTGACTTTC
CASSREVSGANVLTF
>-|TRBJ1-1|-|TRBV4-1
TGCGCCAGCAGCTCTCGCGGGGCGAAGTACACTGAAGCTTTCTTT
CASSSRGAKYTEAFF
>-|TRBJ1-1|-|TRBV19
TGTGCCAGTAGTCAACGGGACGGCCAGGGGGCTTTCTTT
CASSQRDGQGAFF
>-|TRBJ2-5|-|TRBV9
TGTGCCAGCAGCCCGCCCGGCGGAGGGTACCAAGAGACCCAGTACTTC
CASSPPGGGYQETQYF
>-|TRBJ2-2|-|TRBV7-8
TGTGCCAGCAGCTTAGGGGGGGAGGGGGAGCTGTTTTTT
CASSLGGEGELFF
>-|TRBJ2-3|-|TRBV2
TGTGCCAGCAGTGACCCCAGGGGACGGACAGATACGCAGTATTTT
CASSDPRGRTDTQYF
>-|TRBJ2-2|-|TRBV5-1
TGCGCCAGCAGCTCAGGGGAGTTGAACACCGGGGAGCTGTTTTTT
CASSSGELNTGELFF
>-|TRBJ1-5|-|TRBV28
TGTGCCAGCAGTCCAGAAAACGTTAGCAATCAGCCCCAGCATTTT
CASSPENVSNQPQHF
>-|TRBJ2-3|TRBD2|TRBV5-1
TGCGCCAGCAGCGATAGCGGGGTTAGCACAGATACGCAGTATTTT
CASSDSGVSTDTQYF
>-|TRBJ2-5|-|TRBV5-6
TGTGCCAGCAGCACCGCGGGGGCCGGGGAGACCCAGTACTTC
CASSTAGAGETQYF
>once|TRBJ1-2|-|TRBV14
TGTGCCAGCAGCCACCCTCTCCGCTATGGCTACACCTTC
CASSHPLRYGYTF
>-|TRBJ2-1|TRBD2|TRBV29-1
TGCAGCGCCATAGGGACTAGCGCTACCTACAATGAGCAGTTCTTC
CSAIGTSATYNEQFF
>-|TRBJ1-4|-|TRBV19
TGTGCCAGTAGTATTTCGCAGGGGAATGAAAAACTGTTTTTT
CASSISQGNEKLFF
>-|TRBJ1-5|-|TRBV27
TGTGCCAGCAGGGCCAGGGCCTTGAATCAGCCCCAGCATTTT
CASRARALNQPQHF
>few|TRBJ1-4|-|TRBV30
TGTGCCTGGAGTGTACGGGGGGGGTCCGAAAAACTGTTTTTT
CAWSVRGGSEKLFF
>-|TRBJ2-2|TRBD2|TRBV27
TGTGCCAGCAGACTGGGACTAGCGGGAGAGTCGAACACCGGGGAGCTGTTTTTT
CASRLGLAGESNTGELFF
>few|TRBJ1-5|-|TRBV7-2
TGTGCCAGCAGCCTCGTCGACTTCTCTAGCAATCAGCCCCAGCATTTT
CASSLVDFSSNQPQHF
>-|TRBJ2-2|TRBD1|TRBV27
TGTGCCAGGTGCGCGCCGCTGAGGGGGCACACCGGGGAGCTGTTTTTT
CARCAPLRGHTGELFF
>once|TRBJ2-2|-|TRBV6-5
TGTGCCAGCAGTTACTCAAATCCAGGGGCCGGGGAGCTGTTTTTT
CASSYSNPGAGELFF
>-|TRBJ1-2|-|TRBV6-5
TGTGCCAGCAGTTTTTACCAGGTTGGCGGCTACACCTTC
CASSFYQVGGYTF
>-|TRBJ1-1|-|TRBV27
TGTGCCAGCAGCCGCCGGCAGGGATGGACTGAAGCTTTCTTT
CASSRRQGWTEAFF